This T cell receptor beta chain was documented in a study of cytomegalovirus exposure and HLA in healthy donors. Study summary: Tens of millions of unique TCR sequences came from HLA-typed donors in an early release. General study points: Indistinguishable V segments, including TRBV6-2 and TRBV6-3, were excluded. Researchers reported in a later analysis that a missense DCLRE1C variant was tied to TCR beta V- and J-gene trimming.

A word on this clone: Its antigen remains unknown.

This CDR3 is built from 16 residues. The germline V gene has CDR1 GTSNPN and CDR2 SVGIG (reference sequence). V lost 2 bases, J lost 5 bases, and 20 bases lay in between. The PCR had 60 Vbeta and 13 Jbeta primers. The method was immunoSEQ multiplex PCR; TCRdb's version includes in-frame clones alone and lacks a portion of them. The sample shows approximately 69,000 clones, roughly 80% of them seen only once. The clonotype comes from a woman aged 30 to 39 in good health and CMV-seropositive. Material for sequencing was PBMCs. J is TRBJ2-3 and V is TRBV30; the D gene is possibly TRBD2 (6 bases). The CDR3 region is CAWSTAVGSGIDTQYF. In DNA, the CDR3 is TGTGCCTGGAGTACCGCCGTCGGGAGCGGTATAGATACGCAGTATTTT.